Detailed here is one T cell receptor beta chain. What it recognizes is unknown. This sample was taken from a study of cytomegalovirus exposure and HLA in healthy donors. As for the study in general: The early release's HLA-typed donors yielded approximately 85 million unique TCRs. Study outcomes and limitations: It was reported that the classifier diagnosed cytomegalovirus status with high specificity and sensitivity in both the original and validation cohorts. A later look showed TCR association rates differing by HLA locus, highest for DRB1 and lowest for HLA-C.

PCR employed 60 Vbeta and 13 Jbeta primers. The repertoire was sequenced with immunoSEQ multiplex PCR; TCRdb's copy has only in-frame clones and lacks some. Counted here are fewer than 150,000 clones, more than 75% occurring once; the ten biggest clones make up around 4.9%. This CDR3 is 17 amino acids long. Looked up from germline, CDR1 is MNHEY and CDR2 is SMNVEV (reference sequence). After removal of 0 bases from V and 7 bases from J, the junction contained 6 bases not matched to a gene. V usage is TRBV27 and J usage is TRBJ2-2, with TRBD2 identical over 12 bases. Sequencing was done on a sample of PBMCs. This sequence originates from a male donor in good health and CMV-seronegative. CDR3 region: CASSLSPSGGAGGELFF. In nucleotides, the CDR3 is TGTGCCAGCAGTTTATCCCCTAGCGGGGGGGCAGGCGGGGAGCTGTTTTTT.